In its sample, the clone carrying this TCR beta chain was seen a few times. Its antigen is currently unknown. The source of the sample is a study of CD8 T cells in ankylosing spondylitis. Libraries of TCR beta came from quantitative 5'-RACE with molecular barcodes. Via MiXCR, TCRdb re-called the 5' RACE reads, giving one row per CDR3 protein. The sample carries roughly 370,000 distinct CDR3 sequences, more than 20% recorded once. Regarding the study as a whole: Matched ankylosing spondylitis synovial fluid reportedly contained a significantly enriched population of disease-linked clones. Seemingly distinctive of ankylosing spondylitis blood was a TCR beta motif formed by eight highly homologous variants.

The sequenced sample was blood, either unsorted or a sorted T cell fraction (not recorded which). The receptor was isolated from a male donor with ankylosing spondylitis.

The CDR3 here is CASSPGRATYNEQFF. The CDR3 coding sequence is TGTGCCAGCTCCCCCGGACGGGCAACCTACAATGAGCAGTTCTTC. The V and J genes are TRBV18 and TRBJ2-1; D is uncertain. Looked up from germline, CDR1 is KGHSH and CDR2 is LQKENI. V was cut by 6 bases and J by 2 bases, with 14 bases left in between. This CDR3 comprises 15 residues.